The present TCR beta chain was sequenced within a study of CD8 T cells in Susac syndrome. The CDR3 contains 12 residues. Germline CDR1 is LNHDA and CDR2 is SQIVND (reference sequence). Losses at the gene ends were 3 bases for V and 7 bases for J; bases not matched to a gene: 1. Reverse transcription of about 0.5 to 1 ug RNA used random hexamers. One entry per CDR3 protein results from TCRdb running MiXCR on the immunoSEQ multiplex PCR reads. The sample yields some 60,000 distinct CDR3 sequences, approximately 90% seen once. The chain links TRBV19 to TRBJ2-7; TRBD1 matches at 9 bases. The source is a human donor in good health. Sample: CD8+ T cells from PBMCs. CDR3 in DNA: TGTGCCAGTAGTATCGGGACAGGGGAGCAGTACTTC. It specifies CASSIGTGEQYF. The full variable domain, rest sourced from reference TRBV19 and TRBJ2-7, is DGGITQSPKYLFRKEGQNVTLSCEQNLNHDAMYWYRQDPGQGLRLIYYSQIVNDFQKGDIAEGYSVSREKKESFPLTVTSAQKNPTAFYLCASSIGTGEQYFGPGTRLTVT.